This note documents a single TCR beta chain sequence. The sample belongs to a study of blood T cell repertoires in COVID-19. Across the study: Acute and convalescent COVID-19 specimens originated in the United States, Italy and Spain. The cDNA or gDNA used as material had been derived from T cells, B-cell-depleted T cells, or PBMCs.

As originally analysed: Estimates of nucleated cell counts were drawn from the amplification of reference gene primers. Sequencing used immunoSEQ multiplex PCR; TCRdb keeps in-frame clones, though not all of them. From that table come the V and J calls and clone size; the DNA was used to work out D and trimming. This sample has roughly 40,000 clones, with 80% found just once. Between the trimmed V and J ends, which lost 1 base and 7 bases, there was a span of 14 bases. The CDR3 extends over 16 amino acids. The V gene's germline CDR1 is LNHDA and CDR2 SQIVND (reference sequence). The sequence came from an older man with acute or convalescent COVID-19. The sequenced material came from peripheral blood. The chain employs TRBV19 and TRBJ1-6; no clear D. In nucleotides, the CDR3 is TGTGCCAGTAGTATAGGGCACAGTTACCCGAATTCACCCCTCCACTTT. Translating it yields CASSIGHSYPNSPLHF.